This T cell receptor (beta chain) was found in a study of shared clonotypes between healthy human individuals. Study observations and caveats: It was only blood that was sampled, and tissue repertoires likely differ. Sharing across four donors was highest in naive CD4 (roughly 5%) and lowest in memory CD8 (about 0.4%). Genetic and exposure-history diversity was limited by the few donors.

Using approximately 200 ng DNA, 30,000 or so T cell genomes, the sorted-subset replicate PCRs were run. The repertoire was sequenced with immunoSEQ multiplex PCR; TCRdb's copy has only in-frame clones and lacks some. In the table there are over 850,000 clones, roughly 74% of which are singletons. Comments on this clone: Its antigen is as yet unknown.

V trimming: 3 bases; J trimming: 1 base; junction bases outside the gene matches: 2. The germline CDR1 and CDR2 sequences are SGHNT and YYREEE (reference sequence). The CDR3 spans 16 residues. V and J are TRBV5-4 and TRBJ2-5; 14 nucleotides agree with TRBD2. This receptor was identified in a man aged 18 to 29 in good health. Some clones in this sample may be carry-over from other donors' samples. Sequencing was carried out using memory CD4+ T cells from PBMCs. Subset denoted: CD45RA-negative fraction. The CDR3 coding sequence is TGTGCCAGCAGCTGGGGACTAGCGGGAGCCCAAGAGACCCAGTACTTC. Encoded protein: CASSWGLAGAQETQYF.